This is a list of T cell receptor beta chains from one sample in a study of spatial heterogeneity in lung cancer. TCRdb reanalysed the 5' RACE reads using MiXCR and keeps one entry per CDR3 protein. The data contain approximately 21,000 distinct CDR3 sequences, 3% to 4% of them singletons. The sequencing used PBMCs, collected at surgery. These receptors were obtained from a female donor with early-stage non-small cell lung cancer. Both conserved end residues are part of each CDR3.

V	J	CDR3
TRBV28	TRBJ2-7	CASSLGFYEQYF
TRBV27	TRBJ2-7	CASRAGTSGYEQYF
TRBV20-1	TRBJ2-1	CSARRKASGRVYNEQFF
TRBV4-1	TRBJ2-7	CASSQFSVPGQGARYEQYF
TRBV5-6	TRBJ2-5	CASSGGQGARETQYF
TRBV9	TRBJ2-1	CASSAGREFSYNEQFF
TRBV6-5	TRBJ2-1	CASSSITGTGFGEQFF
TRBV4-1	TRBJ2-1	CASSRGGRDNEQFF
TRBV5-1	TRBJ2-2	CASSLEILTGELFF
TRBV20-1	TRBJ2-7	CSTSGAGRIIDEQYF
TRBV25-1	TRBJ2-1	CASSELVARGNEQFF
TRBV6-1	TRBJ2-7	CASSEAQGYGQYF
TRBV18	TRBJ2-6	CASPVDRGRMASGANVLTF
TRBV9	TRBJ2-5	CASSGWGGSKTQYF
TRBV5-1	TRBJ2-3	CASSLPWTSHTDTQYF
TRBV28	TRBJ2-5	CASSDGVGGQETQYF
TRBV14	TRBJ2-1	CASSQSDSPYNEQFF
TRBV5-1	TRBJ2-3	CASSPRGSLGDTQYF
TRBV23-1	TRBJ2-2	CASNQSPQETNTGELFF
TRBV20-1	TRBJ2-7	CSAREGGPYEQYF
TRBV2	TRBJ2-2	CASQENTGELFF
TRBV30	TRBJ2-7	CAWSTGSSGYEQYF
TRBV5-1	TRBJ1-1	CASRYQHQAANTEAFF
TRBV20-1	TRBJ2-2	CSAAKQGALGGELFF
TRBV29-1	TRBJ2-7	CSVAGGIRRDEQYF
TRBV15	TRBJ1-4	CATSSLRGANEKLFF
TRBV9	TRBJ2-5	CASSVGRLVETQYF
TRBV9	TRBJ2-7	CASSVGSSGIYEQYF
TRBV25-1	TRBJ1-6	CASSVSGTGNSPLHF
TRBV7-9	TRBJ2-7	CASSRLSYEQYF
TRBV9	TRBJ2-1	CASSVEASGSGDEQFF
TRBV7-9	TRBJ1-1	CASSSGTEVAEAFF
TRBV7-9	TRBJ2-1	CASSYPPGTRNEQFF
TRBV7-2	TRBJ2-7	CASSLGGRTPYEQYF
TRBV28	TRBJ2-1	CASSCPQREGHEQFF